This T cell receptor (beta chain) was sequenced in a study of OX40 agonist ivuxolimab in advanced cancers. Study overall: With ivuxolimab, an agonistic anti-OX40 (CD134) antibody, patients were treated. Patients received ivuxolimab, an intravenous treatment, every 2 weeks at 0.01 to 10 mg/kg. Two cutaneous melanoma patients and one hepatocellular carcinoma patient, three in all, had partial responses. Findings of the study overall: CD8+ T cells were the subset that, on average, had more expanded clones than CD4+.

Concerning this clone itself: Its antigen remains unidentified.

Profiling relied on immunoSEQ multiplex PCR, and the TCRdb table lists in-frame clones only, not all of them. The sample includes some 78,000 clones, about 88% of them seen just once. Trimming removed 1 base from V and 2 bases from J, with 8 bases in between. The CDR3 is made up of 14 amino acids. Germline V gives CDR1 SEHNR, CDR2 FQNEAQ (reference sequence). The TCR comes from an adult with an advanced solid tumor such as melanoma, head and neck, liver or kidney cancer. Material: CD4+ or CD8+ T cells sorted from blood, obtained in a trial of the OX40 agonist ivuxolimab. The V gene is TRBV7-9, the J gene TRBJ1-2; D might be TRBD1 (6 bases). The CDR3 DNA reads TGTGCCAGCAGCTTAGGGACAGTGAACTATGGCTACACCTTC. It specifies CASSLGTVNYGYTF.